The 26 T cell receptor beta chains given below trace back to one sample, sequenced in a study of cytomegalovirus exposure and HLA in healthy donors. PCR employed 60 Vbeta and 13 Jbeta primers. The assay was immunoSEQ multiplex PCR, and TCRdb's table has in-frame clones only and misses some. There are under 200,000 clones in the sample; approximately 81% occur only once, and about 2.3% lies in the top ten. The specimen was PBMCs. The receptors originated from a woman aged 45-59 years in good health and CMV-seronegative.

For the CDR3, the DNA is TGTGCCAGCTCCTTGGGACTAGCGGGGCAAGAGACCCAGTACTTC. The encoded protein is CASSLGLAGQETQYF. V gene TRBV18 combines with J gene TRBJ2-5; 13 positions match TRBD2. Germline-derived CDR1 and CDR2 are KGHSH and LQKENI. The V segment lost 6 bases and the J segment 2 bases; nucleotides outside the gene matches: 3. This CDR3 has 15 amino acids.

The chain recombines TRBV27 with TRBJ2-5, with TRBD2 matching over 11 bases. V dropped 2 bases and J dropped 4; count of bases not matched to a gene: 9. The CDR3 spans 17 residues. The V gene's germline CDR1 is MNHEY and CDR2 SMNVEV (reference sequence). In DNA form, the CDR3 reads TGTGCCAGCAGTTTACGACCTAGCGGGAGGTCCAGAGAGACCCAGTACTTC. This gives the protein CASSLRPSGRSRETQYF.

The sample holds one count of this clone. A read error may produce the germline difference seen at one junction end. The chain links TRBV7-2 to TRBJ1-2; weak D call: TRBD1 (5 bases). The CDR3 loop spans 13 amino acids. Germline CDR1 SGHTA, CDR2 FQGNSA. Here the CDR3 DNA reads TGTGCCAGCAGCTTATGGCTAGGGGATGGCTGCACCTTC. This encodes CASSLWLGDGCTF.

The rearrangement links TRBV15 to TRBJ2-1, with a weak D call TRBD2 (5 bases). Between the trimmed V and J ends, which lost 3 bases and 4 bases, there was a span of 13 bases. CDR1 LNHNV and CDR2 YYDKDF come from the germline V gene (reference sequence). The length of the CDR3 is 15 residues. The CDR3 DNA sequence: TGTGCCACCAGCAGCGACCGGGAAAAATACAATGAGCAGTTCTTC. It is translated as CATSSDREKYNEQFF.

This clone was seen more than once but under ten times. This sequence joins TRBV19 and TRBJ2-3, with 9 bases that match TRBD1. CDR1 and CDR2 from the germline V gene are LNHDA and SQIVND (reference sequence). V dropped 8 bases and J dropped 2; count of bases not matched to a gene: 8. There are 15 residues in the CDR3. The CDR3 is CASWRGQGITDTQYF. The CDR3 DNA is TGTGCCAGTTGGAGAGGACAGGGGATCACAGATACGCAGTATTTT. The full variable domain, its missing parts supplied by reference TRBV19 and TRBJ2-3, is DGGITQSPKYLFRKEGQNVTLSCEQNLNHDAMYWYRQDPGQGLRLIYYSQIVNDFQKGDIAEGYSVSREKKESFPLTVTSAQKNPTAFYLCASWRGQGITDTQYFGPGTRLTVL.

The chain uses TRBV30 and TRBJ2-1; 10 bases agree with TRBD1. The length of the CDR3 is 15 residues. Germline trimming cut 0 bases from V and 6 bases from J; bases unmatched to any gene: 5. CDR1 is GTSNPN and CDR2 is SVGIG in the germline V gene (reference sequence). The CDR3, as DNA: TGTGCCTGGAGTGTGGGGGACAGGGGTAGCAATGAGCAGTTCTTC. This translates into CAWSVGDRGSNEQFF.

V is TRBV6-5 and J is TRBJ2-7, with 7 bases matching TRBD1. Germline V CDR1 and CDR2: MNHEY, SVGAGI. The CDR3 consists of 15 residues. V was clipped by 5 bases and J by 3 bases; unmatched bases: 10. This CDR3 is CASSKDRSGVYEQYF. CDR3 nucleotide sequence: TGTGCCAGCAGTAAGGACAGGTCCGGGGTCTACGAGCAGTACTTC.

The chain joins TRBV11-2 to TRBJ2-5, with 7 bases matching TRBD2. The J call is in doubt because the DNA end fits TRBJ2-7 better. Germline lookup yields CDR1 SGHAT and CDR2 FQNNGV. The CDR3 contains 15 residues. DNA of the CDR3: TGTGCCAGCAGCTTAGAGGGGGGGGAGACCTACGAGCAGTACTTC. Its protein is CASSLEGGETYEQYF.

J is TRBJ2-7 and V is TRBV7-2; D perhaps matches TRBD2 (6 bases). Germline CDR1 and CDR2: SGHTA and FQGNSA. V was clipped by 5 bases and J by 7 bases, with 15 bases between them. The CDR3 covers 13 residues. The CDR3 reads CASSPPDRGEQYF. DNA of the CDR3: TGTGCCAGCAGCCCCCCGGACCGGGGGGAGCAGTACTTC.

This clone was detected a few times. The chain is built from TRBV6-6 and TRBJ1-5; TRBD1 is a possible D gene (5 bases). V was pared by 5 bases and J by 6 bases, with 8 bases between. This CDR3 is built from 12 residues. CDR1 is MNHNY, CDR2 SVGAGI, per germline (reference sequence). The CDR3 is CASSPGGQPQHF. CDR3 DNA: TGTGCCAGCAGTCCCGGGGGTCAGCCCCAGCATTTT.

The chain uses TRBV7-6 and TRBJ2-1, with 8 bases that match TRBD1. The V and J ends lost 1 base and 6 bases, in that order; junction bases with no gene match: 5. The CDR3 runs 15 residues. Germline V gene lookup returns CDR1 SGHVS and CDR2 FNYEAQ. CDR3 protein: CASSLGAQGANEQFF. CDR3 nucleotide sequence: TGTGCCAGCAGCTTAGGGGCGCAGGGGGCCAATGAGCAGTTCTTC.

The rearrangement uses TRBV7-9 and TRBJ2-3; 7 bases line up with TRBD1. Germline V gene data show CDR1 as SEHNR and CDR2 as FQNEAQ (reference sequence). This CDR3 spans 17 amino acids. Trimming removed 4 bases from V and 5 bases from J; junction bases left unmatched: 15. CDR3 amino acids: CASSWDRDSLLGDTQYF. CDR3 sequence (DNA): TGTGCCAGCAGCTGGGATAGGGACAGTTTGTTAGGAGATACGCAGTATTTT.

The chain combines TRBV7-6 with TRBJ2-1; 7 bases match TRBD1. This CDR3 is built from 13 residues. Trimming removed 5 bases from V and 6 bases from J; junction bases left unmatched: 4. CDR1 is SGHVS, CDR2 FNYEAQ, per germline. CDR3 protein: CASSIGTANEQFF. The CDR3, as DNA: TGTGCCAGCAGCATCGGGACAGCCAATGAGCAGTTCTTC.

This clone was recorded only once. The chain joins TRBV6-6 to TRBJ1-2; D gene unclear. Per the germline V gene, CDR1 is MNHNY and CDR2 is SVGAGI (reference sequence). This CDR3 region has 13 residues. Trimming took off 2 bases at V and 3 bases at J, with 7 bases between the two ends. DNA of the CDR3: TGTGCCAGCAGTTACGACACAGACTATGGCTACACCTTC. Its protein product is CASSYDTDYGYTF.

The rearrangement uses TRBV7-2 and TRBJ1-1; D call uncertain. Germline CDR1 is SGHTA and CDR2 is FQGNSA. The CDR3 is made up of 16 amino acids. V was shortened by 3 bases and J by 3 bases, with 17 bases between the two germline ends. CDR3 nucleotides: TGTGCCAGCAGCTTCCTTGGAGGGTTTATGGACACTGAAGCTTTCTTT. It specifies CASSFLGGFMDTEAFF.

This chain links TRBV2 with TRBJ2-3; 10 nucleotides agree with TRBD2. The germline V gene encodes CDR1 SNHLY and CDR2 FYNNEI. The V and J ends lost 6 bases and 6 bases, in that order; junction bases with no gene match: 15. The length of the CDR3 is 17 residues. CDR3 protein: CASRERSGGAFTDTQYF. The CDR3, as DNA: TGTGCCAGCAGGGAGAGGAGCGGGGGGGCATTCACGGATACGCAGTATTTT. Drawing the rest from reference TRBV2 and TRBJ2-3, the complete variable domain is EPEVTQTPSHQVTQMGQEVILRCVPISNHLYFYWYRQILGQKVEFLVSFYNNEISEKSEIFDDQFSVERPDGSNFTLKIRSTKLEDSAMYFCASRERSGGAFTDTQYFGPGTRLTVL.

CDR3: CASSLRGQGYTDTQYF. The CDR3 DNA reads TGCGCCAGCAGCTTGAGGGGACAGGGGTATACAGATACGCAGTATTTT. This chain joins TRBV5-1 and TRBJ2-3, with 10 bases matching TRBD1. Germline V gene data show CDR1 as SGHRS and CDR2 as YFSETQ. V trimming: 1 base; J trimming: 3 bases; junction bases outside the gene matches: 5. This CDR3 has 16 residues.

V gene TRBV27 combines with J gene TRBJ2-7; 10 bases agree with TRBD2. Trimming at V came to 6 bases and at J to 3 bases, leaving 5 bases not matched to a gene. CDR3 size: 14 residues. Germline V lookup: CDR1 MNHEY, CDR2 SMNVEV (reference sequence). The CDR3 region has the DNA TGTGCCAGCAGCCCCAGACTAGCGGGCTACGAGCAGTACTTC. It specifies CASSPRLAGYEQYF.

This clone was detected only a few times. The rearrangement joins TRBV27 to TRBJ2-1, with 9 bases identical to TRBD1. This CDR3 has 16 residues. The V gene's germline CDR1 is MNHEY and CDR2 SMNVEV (reference sequence). The ends lost 7 bases at V and 6 bases at J; junction bases unmatched: 13. The CDR3 DNA reads TGTGCCAGCACCCGGACAGGGGTTGGGTTCGGCAATGAGCAGTTCTTC. Translated, it gives CASTRTGVGFGNEQFF.

CDR3 protein: CASSARTSGEYNEQFF. CDR3 DNA sequence: TGTGCCAGCAGCGCTCGGACTAGCGGGGAATACAATGAGCAGTTCTTC. The genes are TRBV9 and TRBJ2-1; 12 positions agree with TRBD2. Germline V CDR1 and CDR2: SGDLS, YYNGEE. The CDR3 consists of 16 residues. V was pared by 3 bases and J by 4 bases, with 5 bases of the junction left unmatched.

V is TRBV15 and J is TRBJ2-5, with 7 positions matching TRBD2. The CDR3 length is 17 residues. Germline trimming cut 1 base from V and 2 bases from J; bases unmatched to any gene: 10. CDR1 is LNHNV and CDR2 is YYDKDF in the germline V gene (reference sequence). CDR3 region: CATSRVVGTAGQETQYF. In DNA, the CDR3 is TGTGCCACCAGCAGAGTTGTTGGTACAGCGGGGCAAGAGACCCAGTACTTC.

The gene calls are TRBV11-2 and TRBJ2-2; tentatively, D is TRBD2 (5 bases). The CDR3 is 16 residues long. Between the trimmed V and J ends, which lost 5 bases and 0 bases, there was a span of 13 bases. CDR1 SGHAT and CDR2 FQNNGV come from the germline V gene. CDR3 amino acids: CASSENQLANTGELFF. DNA of the CDR3: TGTGCCAGCAGCGAGAACCAACTAGCGAACACCGGGGAGCTGTTTTTT.

This chain links TRBV7-2 with TRBJ2-7, with D hard to call. The V gene lost 4 bases and the J gene lost 5 bases, with 6 bases spanning the gap. The CDR3 consists of 11 residues. Germline V gives CDR1 SGHTA, CDR2 FQGNSA. Here the CDR3 DNA reads TGTGCCAGCAGCTGGAGAGACGAGCAGTACTTC. Amino acid sequence: CASSWRDEQYF.

The CDR3 region has the DNA TGTGCCAGCAGCAAAACCGACAGGGGGGGCACTGAAGCTTTCTTT. Its translation: CASSKTDRGGTEAFF. This chain links TRBV6-6 with TRBJ1-1; 9 bases agree with TRBD1. CDR1 MNHNY and CDR2 SVGAGI come from the germline V gene (reference sequence). The CDR3 contains 15 residues. J was trimmed by 4 bases and V by 6 bases; bases with no gene match: 9.

CDR3 sequence: CASSTTTGVNTIYF. CDR3 nucleotide sequence: TGTGCCAGCAGCACAACTACAGGTGTAAACACCATATATTTT. This chain connects TRBV7-9 to TRBJ1-3, with D perhaps matching TRBD1 (5 bases). This CDR3 spans 14 amino acids. V was pared by 5 bases and J by 6 bases, with 14 bases between. Germline V gene data show CDR1 as SEHNR and CDR2 as FQNEAQ (reference sequence).

The chain has TRBV14 and TRBJ2-7, with a tentative D call TRBD1 (5 bases). This CDR3 contains 17 residues. V was cut by 1 base and J by 2 bases, with 18 bases left in between. Germline V gives CDR1 SGHDN, CDR2 FVKESK. This CDR3 is CASSQGLQGRLTYEQYF. In nucleotides, the CDR3 is TGTGCCAGCAGCCAAGGGCTGCAGGGCCGCCTAACCTACGAGCAGTACTTC.